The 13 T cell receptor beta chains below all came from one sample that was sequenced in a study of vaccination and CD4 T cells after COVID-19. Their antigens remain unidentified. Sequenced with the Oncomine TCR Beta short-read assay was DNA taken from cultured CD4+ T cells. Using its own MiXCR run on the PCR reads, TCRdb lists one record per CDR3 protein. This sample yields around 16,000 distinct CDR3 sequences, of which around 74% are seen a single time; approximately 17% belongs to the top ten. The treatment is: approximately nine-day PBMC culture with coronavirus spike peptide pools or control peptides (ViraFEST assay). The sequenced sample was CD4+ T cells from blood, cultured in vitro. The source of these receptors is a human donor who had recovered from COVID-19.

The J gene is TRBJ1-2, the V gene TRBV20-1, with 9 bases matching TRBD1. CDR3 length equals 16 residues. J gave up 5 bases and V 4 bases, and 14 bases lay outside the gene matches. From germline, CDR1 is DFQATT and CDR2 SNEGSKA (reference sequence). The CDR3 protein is CSANRDRALAGYGYTF. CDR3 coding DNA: TGCAGTGCTAACCGGGACAGGGCTTTGGCGGGGTATGGCTACACCTTC.

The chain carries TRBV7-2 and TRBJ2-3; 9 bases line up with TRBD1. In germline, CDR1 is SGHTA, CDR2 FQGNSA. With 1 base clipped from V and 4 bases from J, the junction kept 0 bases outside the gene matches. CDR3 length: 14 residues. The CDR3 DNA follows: TGTGCCAGCAGCTTAGGACAGGGGGCAGATACGCAGTATTTT. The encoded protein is CASSLGQGADTQYF. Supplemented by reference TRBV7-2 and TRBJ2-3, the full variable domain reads GAGVSQSPSNKVTEKGKDVELRCDPISGHTALYWYRQSLGQGLEFLIYFQGNSAPDKSGLPSDRFSAERTGGSVSTLTIQRTQQEDSAVYLCASSLGQGADTQYFGPGTRLTVL.

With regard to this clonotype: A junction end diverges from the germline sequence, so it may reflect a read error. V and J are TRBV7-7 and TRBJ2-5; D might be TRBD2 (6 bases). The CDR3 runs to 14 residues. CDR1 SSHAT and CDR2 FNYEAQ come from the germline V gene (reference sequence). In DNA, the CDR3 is TGTGCTAGCAGCTACGGGGGAGGAAGAGAGACCCAGTACTTC. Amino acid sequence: CASSYGGGRETQYF.

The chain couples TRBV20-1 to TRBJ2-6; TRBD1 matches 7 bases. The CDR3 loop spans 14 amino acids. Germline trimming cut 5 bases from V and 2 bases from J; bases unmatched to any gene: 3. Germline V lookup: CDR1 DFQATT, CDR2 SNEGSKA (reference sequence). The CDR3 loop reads CSAPDRAGANVLTF. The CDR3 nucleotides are TGCAGTGCTCCCGACAGGGCTGGGGCCAACGTCCTGACTTTC.

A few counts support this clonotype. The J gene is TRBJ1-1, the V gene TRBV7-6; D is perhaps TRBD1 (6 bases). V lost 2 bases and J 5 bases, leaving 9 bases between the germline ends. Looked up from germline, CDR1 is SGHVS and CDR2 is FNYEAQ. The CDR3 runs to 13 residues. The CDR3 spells CASSLQGNTEAFF. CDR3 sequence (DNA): TGTGCCAGCAGCTTACAGGGGAATACTGAAGCTTTCTTT.

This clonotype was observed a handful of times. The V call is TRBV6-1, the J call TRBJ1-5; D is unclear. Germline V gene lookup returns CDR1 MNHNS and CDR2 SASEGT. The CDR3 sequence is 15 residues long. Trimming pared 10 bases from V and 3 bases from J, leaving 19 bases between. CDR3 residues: CATREGTIINQPQHF. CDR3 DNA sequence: TGTGCCACGCGAGAGGGTACGATTATCAATCAGCCCCAGCATTTT.

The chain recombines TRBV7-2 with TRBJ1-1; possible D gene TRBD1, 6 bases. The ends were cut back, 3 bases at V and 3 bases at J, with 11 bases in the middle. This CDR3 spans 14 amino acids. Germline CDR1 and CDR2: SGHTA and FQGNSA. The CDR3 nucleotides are TGTGCCAGCAGCTTCAGGGGACATTACACTGAAGCTTTCTTT. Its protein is CASSFRGHYTEAFF.

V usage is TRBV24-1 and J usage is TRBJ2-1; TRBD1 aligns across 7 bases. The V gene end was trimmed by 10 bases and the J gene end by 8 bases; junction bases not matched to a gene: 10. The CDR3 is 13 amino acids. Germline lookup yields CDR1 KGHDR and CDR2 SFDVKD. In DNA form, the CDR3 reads TGTGCCACGAAGACAGGGTACCAGGATGAGCAGTTCTTC. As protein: CATKTGYQDEQFF.

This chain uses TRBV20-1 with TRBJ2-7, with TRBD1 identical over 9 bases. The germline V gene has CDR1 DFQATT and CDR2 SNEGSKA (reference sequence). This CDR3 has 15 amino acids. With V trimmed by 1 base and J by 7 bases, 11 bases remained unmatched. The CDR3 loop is CSARGSQGAVWEQYF. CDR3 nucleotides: TGCAGTGCTAGAGGTTCACAGGGGGCGGTTTGGGAGCAGTACTTC.

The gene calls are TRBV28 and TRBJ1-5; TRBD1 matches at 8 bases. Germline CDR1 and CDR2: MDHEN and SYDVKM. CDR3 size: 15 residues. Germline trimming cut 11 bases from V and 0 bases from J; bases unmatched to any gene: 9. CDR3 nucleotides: TGTGCCTCGTCCGGACAGGGCTATAGCAATCAGCCCCAGCATTTT. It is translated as CASSGQGYSNQPQHF. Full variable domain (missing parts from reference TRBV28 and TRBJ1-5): DVKVTQSSRYLVKRTGEKVFLECVQDMDHENMFWYRQDPGLGLRLIYFSYDVKMKEKGDIPEGYSVSREKKERFSLILESASTNQTSMYLCASSGQGYSNQPQHFGDGTRLSIL.

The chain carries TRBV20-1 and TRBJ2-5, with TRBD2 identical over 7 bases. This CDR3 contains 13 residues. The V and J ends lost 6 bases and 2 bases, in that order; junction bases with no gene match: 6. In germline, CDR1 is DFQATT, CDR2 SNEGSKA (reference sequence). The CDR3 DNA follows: TGCAGTGCCCATCGGACTAGACAAGAGACCCAGTACTTC. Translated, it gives CSAHRTRQETQYF.

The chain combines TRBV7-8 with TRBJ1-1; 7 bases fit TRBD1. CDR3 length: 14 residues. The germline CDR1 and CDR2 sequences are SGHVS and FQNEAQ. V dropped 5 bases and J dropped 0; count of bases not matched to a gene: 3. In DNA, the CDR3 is TGTGCCAGCAGCCAGGACAGGATGAACACTGAAGCTTTCTTT. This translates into CASSQDRMNTEAFF.

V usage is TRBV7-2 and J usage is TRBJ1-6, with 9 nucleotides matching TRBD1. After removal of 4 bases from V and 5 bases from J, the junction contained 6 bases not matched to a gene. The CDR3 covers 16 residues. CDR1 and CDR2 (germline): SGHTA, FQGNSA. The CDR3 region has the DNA TGTGCCAGCAGCTCGCTGGGACAGGGTGATAATTCACCCCTCCACTTT. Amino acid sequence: CASSSLGQGDNSPLHF.